This TCR beta chain was observed in a study of CD8+ T cells in alopecia areata. Study-level information: At a dose of 5 to 10 mg twice daily, oral tofacitinib was given to treated patients. Study results and caveats: Tofacitinib did not eliminate many expanded lesional clones from scalp or blood. In patients, TCRs were shared less clearly than in mice, and HLA may possibly be involved.

This clone was seen a few times. Its specificity is not known. Indicated treatment: oral pan-JAK inhibitor, 5-10 mg twice daily. Researchers took lesional scalp punch biopsies and peripheral blood from people who were alopecia areata patients. Germline CDR1 reads MNHEY; CDR2 reads SMNVEV (reference sequence). This CDR3 is 14 amino acids long. V shed 8 bases and J shed 1 base, with 14 bases lying between them. TCR sequencing used cDNA made by reverse transcription of extracted RNA. Clones were read by immunoSEQ multiplex PCR, and TCRdb kept only the in-frame ones, dropping some. The table records a few hundred thousand clones, around three fifths of them present only once.

The sequencing used CD4+ T cells sorted from blood, collected around week 54, from a patient treated with tofacitinib. The genes are TRBV27 and TRBJ1-2, with D perhaps matching TRBD1 (6 bases). The sequence was collected from a human donor with alopecia areata. The CDR3 loop reads CASGGTSINYGYTF. CDR3 DNA sequence: TGTGCCAGCGGCGGGACAAGTATTAACTATGGCTACACCTTC.